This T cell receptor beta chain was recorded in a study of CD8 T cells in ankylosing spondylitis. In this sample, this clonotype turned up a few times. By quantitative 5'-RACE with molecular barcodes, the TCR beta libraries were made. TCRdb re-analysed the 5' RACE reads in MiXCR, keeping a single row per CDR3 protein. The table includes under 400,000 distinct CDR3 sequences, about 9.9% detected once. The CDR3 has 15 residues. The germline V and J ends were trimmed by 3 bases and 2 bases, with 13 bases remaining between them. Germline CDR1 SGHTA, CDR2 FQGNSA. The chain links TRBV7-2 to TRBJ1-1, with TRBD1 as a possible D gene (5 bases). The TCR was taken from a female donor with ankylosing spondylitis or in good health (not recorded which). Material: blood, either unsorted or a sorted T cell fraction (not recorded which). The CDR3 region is CASSFAGSRNTEAFF. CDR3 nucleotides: TGTGCCAGCAGCTTCGCAGGGTCACGCAACACTGAAGCTTTCTTT.